This T cell receptor (beta chain) derives from a study of T cell responses to AZD1222 COVID-19 vaccine. The sample holds a few counts of this clone. Its target is unknown. Study findings and constraints: AZD1222 recipients seropositive at baseline numbered only 5 to 7.

Repertoires were generated with immunoSEQ multiplex PCR, while TCRdb's copy carries only in-frame clones and drops some. This sample yields about 130,000 clones, of which about 93% are seen a single time; about 6.7% belongs to the top ten. V shed 0 bases and J 6 bases; nucleotides not matched to a gene: 6. This CDR3 comprises 14 residues. From germline, CDR1 is GTSNPN and CDR2 SVGIG (reference sequence). Sequencing was performed on peripheral blood, taken 28 days after the second AZD1222 dose. The sequence came from an adult who received the AZD1222 COVID-19 vaccine. This chain links TRBV30 with TRBJ1-2; TRBD1 aligns across 8 bases. This chain's CDR3 is CAWSVRTGRNGYTF. As DNA, the CDR3 is TGTGCCTGGAGTGTCCGGACAGGGAGAAATGGCTACACCTTC.